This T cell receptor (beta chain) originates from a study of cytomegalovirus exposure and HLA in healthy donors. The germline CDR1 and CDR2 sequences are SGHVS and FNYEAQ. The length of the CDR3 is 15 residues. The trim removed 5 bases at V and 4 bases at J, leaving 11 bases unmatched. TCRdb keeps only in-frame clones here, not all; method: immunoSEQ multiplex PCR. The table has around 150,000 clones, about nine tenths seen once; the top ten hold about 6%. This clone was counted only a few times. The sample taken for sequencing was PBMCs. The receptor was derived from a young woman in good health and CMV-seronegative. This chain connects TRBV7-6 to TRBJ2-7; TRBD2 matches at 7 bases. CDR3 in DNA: TGTGCCAGCAGCCTAAACGCGGGAGAGTGGTACGAGCAGTACTTC. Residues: CASSLNAGEWYEQYF.